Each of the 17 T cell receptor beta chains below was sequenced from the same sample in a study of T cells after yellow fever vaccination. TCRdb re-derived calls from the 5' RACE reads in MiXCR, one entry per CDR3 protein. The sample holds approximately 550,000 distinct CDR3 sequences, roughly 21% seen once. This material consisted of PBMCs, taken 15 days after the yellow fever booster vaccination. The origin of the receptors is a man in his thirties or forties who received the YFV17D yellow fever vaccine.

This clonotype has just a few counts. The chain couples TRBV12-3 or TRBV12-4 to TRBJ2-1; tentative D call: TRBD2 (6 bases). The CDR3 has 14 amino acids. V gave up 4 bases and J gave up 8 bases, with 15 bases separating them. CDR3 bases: TGTGCCAGCAGTTCCATGGGGGGATGGGATGAGCAGTTCTTC. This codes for CASSSMGGWDEQFF.

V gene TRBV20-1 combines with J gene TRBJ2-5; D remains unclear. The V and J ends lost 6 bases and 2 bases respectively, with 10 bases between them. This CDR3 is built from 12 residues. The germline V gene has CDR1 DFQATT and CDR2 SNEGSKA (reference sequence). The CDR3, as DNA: TGCAGTGCCCGCTACGGGCAAGAGACCCAGTACTTC. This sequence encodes CSARYGQETQYF.

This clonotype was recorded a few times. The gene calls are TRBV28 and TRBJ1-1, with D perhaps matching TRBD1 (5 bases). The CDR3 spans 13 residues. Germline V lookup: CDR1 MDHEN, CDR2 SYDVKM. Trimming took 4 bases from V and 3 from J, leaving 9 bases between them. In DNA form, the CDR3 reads TGTGCCAGCAGTTCTCTGGGGGACACTGAAGCTTTCTTT. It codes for CASSSLGDTEAFF.

CDR3 loop: CSVGVNNEQFF. The CDR3 nucleotides are TGCAGCGTTGGCGTCAACAATGAGCAGTTCTTC. The V gene is TRBV29-1, the J gene TRBJ2-1; D is uncertain. This CDR3 is built from 11 residues. The V and J ends lost 4 bases and 5 bases respectively, with 6 bases between them. Germline assignment: CDR1 SQVTM and CDR2 ANQGSEA.

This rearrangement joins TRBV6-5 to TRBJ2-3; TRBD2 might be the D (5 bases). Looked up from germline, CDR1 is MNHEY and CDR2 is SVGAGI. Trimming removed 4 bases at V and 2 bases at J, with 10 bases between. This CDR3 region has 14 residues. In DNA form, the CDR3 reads TGTGCCAGCAGTTCCGCGGGCCCCACAGATACGCAGTATTTT. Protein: CASSSAGPTDTQYF.

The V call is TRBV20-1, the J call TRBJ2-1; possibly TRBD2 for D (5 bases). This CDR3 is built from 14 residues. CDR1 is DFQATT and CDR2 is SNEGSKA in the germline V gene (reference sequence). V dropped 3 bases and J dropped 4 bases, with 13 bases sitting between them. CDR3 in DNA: TGCAGTGCTAGGGGAGACTTCCAGTACAATGAGCAGTTCTTC. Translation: CSARGDFQYNEQFF.

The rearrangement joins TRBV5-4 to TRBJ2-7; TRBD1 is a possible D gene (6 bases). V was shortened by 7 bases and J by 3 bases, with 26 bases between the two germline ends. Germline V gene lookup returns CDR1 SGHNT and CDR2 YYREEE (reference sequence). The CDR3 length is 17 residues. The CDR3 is CASGSYAPGPGVYEQYF. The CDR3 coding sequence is TGTGCCAGCGGCTCCTATGCTCCGGGCCCAGGGGTCTACGAGCAGTACTTC.

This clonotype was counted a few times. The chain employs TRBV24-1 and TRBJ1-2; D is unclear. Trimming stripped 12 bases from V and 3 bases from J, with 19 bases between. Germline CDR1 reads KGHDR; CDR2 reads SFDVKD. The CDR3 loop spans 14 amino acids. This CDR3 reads CAALWVALDYGYTF. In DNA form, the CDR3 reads TGTGCCGCCCTCTGGGTCGCCCTCGACTATGGCTACACCTTC.

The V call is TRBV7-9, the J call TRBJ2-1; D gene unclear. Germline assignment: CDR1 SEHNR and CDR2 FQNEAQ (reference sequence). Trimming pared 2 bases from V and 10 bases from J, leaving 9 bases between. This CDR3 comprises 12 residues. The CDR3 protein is CASSLYGREQFF. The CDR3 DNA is TGTGCCAGCAGCTTATATGGGCGCGAGCAGTTCTTC.

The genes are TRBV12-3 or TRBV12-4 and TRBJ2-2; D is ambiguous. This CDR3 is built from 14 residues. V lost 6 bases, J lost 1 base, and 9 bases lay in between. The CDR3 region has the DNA TGTGCCAGCAGGGTGTACGGGAACACCGGGGAGCTGTTTTTT. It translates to CASRVYGNTGELFF.

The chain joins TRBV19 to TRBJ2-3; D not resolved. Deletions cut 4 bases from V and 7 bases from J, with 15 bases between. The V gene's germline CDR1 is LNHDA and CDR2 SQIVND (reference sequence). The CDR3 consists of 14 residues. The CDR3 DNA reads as TGTGCCAGTAGTACGGCCCTTAACTCTTATACGCAGTATTTT. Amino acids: CASSTALNSYTQYF.

The CDR3 DNA sequence: TGTGCCAGCATCCGAAATCTAGCGGGAGATGAGCAGTTCTTC. Its protein product is CASIRNLAGDEQFF. V is TRBV12-3 or TRBV12-4 and J is TRBJ2-1, with 10 bases matching TRBD2. V was pared by 7 bases and J by 8 bases, with 8 bases of the junction left unmatched. The CDR3 is 14 amino acids.

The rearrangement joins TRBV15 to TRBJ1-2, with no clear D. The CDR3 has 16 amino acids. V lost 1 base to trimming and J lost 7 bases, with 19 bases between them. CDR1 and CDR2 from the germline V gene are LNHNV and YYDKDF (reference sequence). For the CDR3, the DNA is TGTGCCACCAGCAGAGGCGGTACAATTCTTTTAGGTGGCTACACCTTC. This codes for CATSRGGTILLGGYTF.

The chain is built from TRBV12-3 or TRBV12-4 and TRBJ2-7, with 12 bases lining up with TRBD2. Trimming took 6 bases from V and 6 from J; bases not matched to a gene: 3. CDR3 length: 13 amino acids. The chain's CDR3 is CASSPLAGGEQYF. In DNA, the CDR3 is TGTGCCAGCAGCCCACTAGCGGGAGGCGAGCAGTACTTC.

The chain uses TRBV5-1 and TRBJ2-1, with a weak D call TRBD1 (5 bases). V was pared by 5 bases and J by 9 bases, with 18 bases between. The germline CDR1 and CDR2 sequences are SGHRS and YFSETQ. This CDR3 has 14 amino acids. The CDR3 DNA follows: TGCGCCAGCAGTGAAGGGGTCATTTCCTCTGAGCAGTTCTTC. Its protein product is CASSEGVISSEQFF.

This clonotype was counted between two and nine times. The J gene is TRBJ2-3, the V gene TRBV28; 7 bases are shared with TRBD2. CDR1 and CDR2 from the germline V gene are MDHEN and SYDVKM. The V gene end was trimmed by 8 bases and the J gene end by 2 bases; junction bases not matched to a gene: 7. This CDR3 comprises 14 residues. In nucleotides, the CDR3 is TGTGCCAGCTGTACTAGCGAATACACAGATACGCAGTATTTT. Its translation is CASCTSEYTDTQYF.

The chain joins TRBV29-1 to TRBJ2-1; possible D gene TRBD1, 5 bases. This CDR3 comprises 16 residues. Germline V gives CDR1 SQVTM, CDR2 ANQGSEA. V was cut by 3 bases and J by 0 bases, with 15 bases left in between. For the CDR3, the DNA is TGCAGCGTTGACAGGGAACCGCGGAGCTCCTACAATGAGCAGTTCTTC. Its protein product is CSVDREPRSSYNEQFF.